One and the same sample provided the 25 T cell receptor beta chains below, sequenced in a study of T cells in Graves' hyperthyroidism and ophthalmopathy. The TCR beta CDR3 regions underwent amplification using RNA transcripts as the source. The TCR CDR3 was amplified in a first-round RT-PCR using the HTBI primer set. One entry per CDR3 protein results from TCRdb running MiXCR on the multiplex PCR reads. The sample lists hundreds of thousands of distinct CDR3 sequences, less than 25% occurring once. The sequencing sample was made of blood. The receptors here all came from a man younger than 40 with Graves' ophthalmopathy.

This clonotype was detected only a few times. V usage is TRBV20-1 and J usage is TRBJ2-2; a possible D gene is TRBD2 (6 bases). With 6 bases removed from V and 5 bases from J, the gap between germline ends came to 10 bases. The CDR3 contains 12 residues. CDR1 and CDR2 from the germline V gene are DFQATT and SNEGSKA (reference sequence). CDR3 amino acids: CSAGGGTGELFF. CDR3 nucleotides: TGCAGTGCGGGTGGGGGGACCGGGGAGCTGTTTTTT.

This chain joins TRBV28 and TRBJ2-7; either TRBD1 or TRBD2 may supply D (5 bases each). The CDR3 sequence is 15 residues long. V was trimmed by 3 bases and J by 5 bases, leaving 17 bases between them. Germline assignment: CDR1 MDHEN and CDR2 SYDVKM. CDR3 coding DNA: TGTGCCAGCAGTTTGGAGCCCGGGGCAGGGAACGAGCAGTACTTC. The encoded protein is CASSLEPGAGNEQYF.

This clonotype has at least ten counts. The V and J genes are TRBV20-1 and TRBJ2-7, with D perhaps TRBD1 or TRBD2 (6 bases each). This CDR3 spans 13 amino acids. Germline loops: CDR1 DFQATT, CDR2 SNEGSKA (reference sequence). V dropped 6 bases and J dropped 3 bases, with 15 bases sitting between them. CDR3 bases: TGCAGTGCAAGGGGGGACGGGGGCTACGAGCAGTACTTC. Translating it yields CSARGDGGYEQYF.

This clonotype was recorded a few times. CDR3 protein: CASSFLTELTTNEKLFF. The CDR3 coding sequence is TGTGCCAGCAGTTTCCTGACAGAATTGACAACTAATGAAAAACTGTTTTTT. The chain links TRBV28 to TRBJ1-4; D may be TRBD1 (5 bases). Trimming cost V 3 bases and J 0 bases, with 14 bases left between them. Per the germline V gene, CDR1 is MDHEN and CDR2 is SYDVKM. The CDR3 covers 17 residues. The variable domain in full, completed from reference TRBV28 and TRBJ1-4, reads DVKVTQSSRYLVKRTGEKVFLECVQDMDHENMFWYRQDPGLGLRLIYFSYDVKMKEKGDIPEGYSVSREKKERFSLILESASTNQTSMYLCASSFLTELTTNEKLFFGSGTQLSVL.

The CDR3 region is CASSENSGTGNQPQHF. The CDR3 DNA reads TGTGCCAGCAGTGAGAATTCCGGGACAGGGAATCAGCCCCAGCATTTT. The chain has TRBV6-1 and TRBJ1-5; 9 positions match TRBD1. Per the germline V gene, CDR1 is MNHNS and CDR2 is SASEGT. The CDR3 is 16 residues long. V trimming: 3 bases; J trimming: 4 bases; junction bases outside the gene matches: 7.

This clonotype was counted a single time. V gene TRBV15 combines with J gene TRBJ2-3; 12 bases fit TRBD2. There are 18 residues in the CDR3. CDR1 LNHNV and CDR2 YYDKDF come from the germline V gene (reference sequence). V shed 3 bases and J 3 bases; nucleotides not matched to a gene: 10. The CDR3 here is CATSRDRLTSGRTDTQYF. The CDR3 DNA is TGTGCCACCAGCAGGGATCGCCTGACTAGCGGGAGAACAGATACGCAGTATTTT.

CDR3 sequence: CASRDPGQTGNQPQHF. The CDR3 coding sequence is TGTGCCAGCAGGGATCCGGGACAAACTGGCAATCAGCCCCAGCATTTT. The chain carries TRBV6-2 or TRBV6-3 and TRBJ1-5; D possibly corresponds to TRBD1 (6 bases). This CDR3 is built from 16 residues. V lost 6 bases, J lost 2 bases, and 17 bases lay in between. CDR1 is MNHEY and CDR2 is SVGEGT in the germline V gene.

This clonotype was observed many times. The V call is TRBV12-3 or TRBV12-4, the J call TRBJ2-5; 9 bases match TRBD2. The CDR3 has 16 amino acids. V trimming: 1 base; J trimming: 4 bases; junction bases outside the gene matches: 7. CDR3 residues: CASSLGLAGSGETQYF. Here the CDR3 DNA reads TGTGCCAGCAGTTTAGGTCTAGCGGGATCAGGAGAGACCCAGTACTTC.

This clonotype was seen many times. The CDR3, as DNA: TGTGCCAGCAGCCGGACTAGCGGGAGGGACAATGAGCAGTTCTTC. Translating gives CASSRTSGRDNEQFF. This chain joins TRBV7-9 and TRBJ2-1; 15 nucleotides match TRBD2. The CDR3 covers 15 residues. The V gene end was trimmed by 5 bases and the J gene end by 5 bases; junction bases not matched to a gene: 1. CDR1 is SEHNR, CDR2 FQNEAQ, per germline (reference sequence). The whole variable domain, remainder taken from reference TRBV7-9 and TRBJ2-1, is DTGVSQNPRHKITKRGQNVTFRCDPISEHNRLYWYRQTLGQGPEFLTYFQNEAQLEKSRLLSDRFSAERPKGSFSTLEIQRTEQGDSAMYLCASSRTSGRDNEQFFGPGTRLTVL.

The chain carries TRBV20-1 and TRBJ2-2; 12 nucleotides line up with TRBD2. CDR1 is DFQATT and CDR2 is SNEGSKA in the germline V gene (reference sequence). V shed 3 bases, J shed 0 bases, and the junction held 5 bases outside the gene matches. The CDR3 is made up of 17 amino acids. The CDR3 nucleotides are TGCAGTGCTAGGGGACTAGCGGGCGTTGCGAACACCGGGGAGCTGTTTTTT. Its protein product is CSARGLAGVANTGELFF.

There are many counts of this clonotype. The rearrangement uses TRBV24-1 and TRBJ1-4, with 7 bases fitting TRBD1. CDR3 length: 16 amino acids. V was pared by 0 bases and J by 7 bases, with 7 bases of the junction left unmatched. Germline V gene lookup returns CDR1 KGHDR and CDR2 SFDVKD. This CDR3 reads CATSDLPQGRSEKLFF. The CDR3 bases are TGTGCCACCAGTGATTTGCCACAGGGGAGGAGTGAAAAACTGTTTTTT.

This clonotype was seen only a few times. DNA of the CDR3: TGTGCCATCAGTGACTCCGGGACTAGCGGTTACGAGCAGTACTTC. It translates to CAISDSGTSGYEQYF. This chain links TRBV10-3 with TRBJ2-7; 11 positions match TRBD2. Germline assignment: CDR1 ENHRY and CDR2 SYGVKD. After removal of 3 bases from V and 4 bases from J, the junction contained 5 bases not matched to a gene. The CDR3 spans 15 residues.

This clonotype was observed a few times. The rearrangement uses TRBV15 and TRBJ2-1, with D perhaps matching TRBD2 (6 bases). Germline values: CDR1 LNHNV, CDR2 YYDKDF (reference sequence). The CDR3 is 13 residues long. The CDR3 loop is CTVGAGDYNEQFF. In nucleotides, the CDR3 is TGTACCGTAGGAGCGGGCGATTACAATGAGCAGTTCTTC.

The chain has TRBV20-1 and TRBJ2-5; D gene ambiguous. CDR3 length equals 11 residues. V was pared by 3 bases and J by 5 bases, with 7 bases between. Germline values: CDR1 DFQATT, CDR2 SNEGSKA (reference sequence). The CDR3 region has the DNA TGCAGTGCTAGCTTGGGGGAGACCCAGTACTTC. Its protein product is CSASLGETQYF.

This clonotype was counted many times. V usage is TRBV20-1 and J usage is TRBJ1-1; a possible D gene is TRBD1 (5 bases). Germline V gives CDR1 DFQATT, CDR2 SNEGSKA (reference sequence). The CDR3 contains 13 residues. V was trimmed by 0 bases and J by 6 bases, leaving 11 bases between them. As DNA, the CDR3 is TGCAGTGCTAGAGAGTTAGGGGCCCCTGAAGCTTTCTTT. This codes for CSARELGAPEAFF.

This clonotype was picked up many times. The chain employs TRBV7-2 and TRBJ2-3; D unresolved. CDR3 length: 16 amino acids. Germline CDR1 reads SGHTA; CDR2 reads FQGNSA. Trimming left V 1 base short and J 2 bases short, with 13 bases between. The CDR3 here is CASSLGDSLFTDTQYF. The CDR3, as DNA: TGTGCCAGCAGCTTAGGGGATAGCCTGTTCACAGATACGCAGTATTTT. Full variable domain (remainder filled in from reference TRBV7-2 and TRBJ2-3): GAGVSQSPSNKVTEKGKDVELRCDPISGHTALYWYRQSLGQGLEFLIYFQGNSAPDKSGLPSDRFSAERTGGSVSTLTIQRTQQEDSAVYLCASSLGDSLFTDTQYFGPGTRLTVL.

This clonotype was counted ten times or more. The rearrangement links TRBV28 to TRBJ2-4; no clear D gene. From germline, CDR1 is MDHEN and CDR2 SYDVKM. V was pared by 3 bases and J by 4 bases, with 19 bases between. The CDR3 spans 17 residues. CDR3 sequence: CASSFISSNAIKNIQYF. The CDR3 nucleotides read TGTGCCAGCAGTTTCATCTCCTCCAACGCAATAAAAAACATTCAGTACTTC.

This clonotype was counted many times. The chain combines TRBV11-2 with TRBJ2-3, with a tentative D call TRBD1 (6 bases). CDR3 length equals 14 residues. Trimming took off 7 bases at V and 7 bases at J, with 18 bases between the two ends. CDR1 is SGHAT, CDR2 FQNNGV, per germline. In DNA form, the CDR3 reads TGTGCCAGCACCCCGGTACAGGGACGAAATACGCAGTATTTT. This sequence encodes CASTPVQGRNTQYF. Filled out from reference TRBV11-2 and TRBJ2-3, the complete variable domain reads EAGVAQSPRYKIIEKRQSVAFWCNPISGHATLYWYQQILGQGPKLLIQFQNNGVVDDSQLPKDRFSAERLKGVDSTLKIQPAKLEDSAVYLCASTPVQGRNTQYFGPGTRLTVL.

The V and J genes are TRBV20-1 and TRBJ1-5; TRBD1 agrees at 9 bases. Germline-derived CDR1 and CDR2 are DFQATT and SNEGSKA (reference sequence). The J segment lost 0 bases and the V segment lost 2 bases, leaving 8 bases of the junction unmatched. The CDR3 loop spans 17 amino acids. Here the CDR3 reads CSARHATGGYSNQPQHF. CDR3 in DNA: TGCAGTGCTAGACATGCGACAGGGGGATATAGCAATCAGCCCCAGCATTTT.

V gene TRBV4-1 combines with J gene TRBJ1-1; 7 bases are shared with TRBD1. The germline gives CDR1 MGHRA, CDR2 YSYEKL. The trim removed 1 base at V and 1 base at J, leaving 15 bases unmatched. CDR3 size: 19 residues. The CDR3: CASSQGITRTGTRNTEAFF. The CDR3 bases are TGCGCCAGCAGCCAAGGAATTACCCGGACAGGAACCCGGAACACTGAAGCTTTCTTT.

This chain links TRBV5-6 with TRBJ1-4; D call uncertain. CDR1 SGHDT and CDR2 YYEEEE come from the germline V gene. This CDR3 contains 14 residues. V lost 0 bases, J lost 4 bases, and 7 bases lay in between. The CDR3 bases are TGTGCCAGCAGCTTGGAAGGAAATAATGAAAAACTGTTTTTT. It translates to CASSLEGNNEKLFF.

This clonotype occurred a few times. V gene TRBV20-1 combines with J gene TRBJ2-3; D is ambiguous. This CDR3 is 14 amino acids long. V was pared by 3 bases and J by 4 bases, with 14 bases between. CDR1 and CDR2 from the germline V gene are DFQATT and SNEGSKA (reference sequence). The CDR3 is CSASANPNPDTQYF. CDR3 bases: TGCAGTGCTAGCGCGAATCCTAACCCAGATACGCAGTATTTT.

This clonotype was found a few times. Being one base from a much bigger clone, this may be a read error. This CDR3 fails to terminate in the conserved phenylalanine or tryptophan, so it likely reflects a read error. The chain uses TRBV18 and TRBJ1-4; no definite D call. CDR3 length: 14 residues. Between the trimmed V and J ends, which lost 5 bases and 0 bases, there was a span of 7 bases. Germline V gene data show CDR1 as KGHSH and CDR2 as LQKENI. The CDR3 region has the DNA TGTGCCAGCTCAGCCCGGACAACTAATGAAAAACTGTTTCTT. Protein sequence: CASSARTTNEKLFL.

V usage is TRBV12-3 or TRBV12-4 and J usage is TRBJ1-3, with D unresolved. The V gene lost 5 bases and the J gene lost 0 bases, with 17 bases spanning the gap. This CDR3 is 17 amino acids long. CDR3 DNA: TGTGCCAGCAGTCCCCTGGAGGGCGCTCGCTCTGGAAACACCATATATTTT. Its translation: CASSPLEGARSGNTIYF.

The J gene is TRBJ2-5, the V gene TRBV6-2 or TRBV6-3, with D tentatively TRBD2 (6 bases). Germline CDR1 and CDR2: MNHEY and SVGEGT. V was trimmed by 6 bases and J by 7 bases, leaving 18 bases between them. The CDR3 consists of 14 residues. The DNA for the CDR3 is TGTGCCAGCAGACGGGACTTAGGGGTTAGGACCCAGTACTTC. It encodes CASRRDLGVRTQYF.